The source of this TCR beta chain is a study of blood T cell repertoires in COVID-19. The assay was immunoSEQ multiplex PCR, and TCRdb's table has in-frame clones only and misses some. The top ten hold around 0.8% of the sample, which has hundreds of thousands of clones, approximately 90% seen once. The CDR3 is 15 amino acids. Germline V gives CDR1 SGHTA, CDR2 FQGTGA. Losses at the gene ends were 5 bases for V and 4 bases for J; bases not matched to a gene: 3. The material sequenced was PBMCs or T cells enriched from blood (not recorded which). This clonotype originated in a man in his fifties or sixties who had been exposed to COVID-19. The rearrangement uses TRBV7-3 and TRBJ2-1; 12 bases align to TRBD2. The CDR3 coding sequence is TGTGCCAGCAGCCGCGGACTAGCGGGATACAATGAGCAGTTCTTC. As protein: CASSRGLAGYNEQFF.